Described below is a single T cell receptor (beta chain) sequence and its context. The antigen remains undetermined. The CDR3 extends over 13 amino acids. V lost 5 bases, J lost 6 bases, and 3 bases stayed unmatched. CDR1 is MNHEY, CDR2 SMNVEV, per germline (reference sequence). A split of CD4+ cells into CD45RA+ naive and CD45RA-negative memory subsets was performed. The data stem from a study of shared clonotypes between healthy human individuals. Findings and caveats of the study: Non-shared clonotypes showed lower generation probabilities than clonotypes common to all four donors. The study's rarefaction showed incomplete sorted-subset sequencing despite large depth. Sharing across four donors was highest in naive CD4 (roughly 5%) and lowest in memory CD8 (around 0.4%).

Sequencing was performed with immunoSEQ multiplex PCR; in TCRdb, only in-frame clones are kept and a portion is missing. Of over 700,000 clones listed, around 70% are singletons. This rearrangement joins TRBV27 to TRBJ1-5, with 8 bases that match TRBD1. The sequenced sample was memory CD4+ T cells sorted from blood. The subset: CD45RA-negative fraction. This clonotype was sampled from a woman aged 30 to 39 in good health. Written as DNA, the CDR3 is TGTGCCAGCAGTAAAGACAGGGGTCAGCCCCAGCATTTT. Its translation is CASSKDRGQPQHF.